These T cell receptor beta chains were read from a single sample in a study of T cells in Graves' hyperthyroidism and ophthalmopathy. TCRdb reprocessed the multiplex PCR reads with MiXCR, giving one entry per CDR3 protein. The profile covers around 340,000 distinct CDR3 sequences, with approximately 17% appearing a single time and around a third taken by the ten largest. The sample was blood. The source of these receptors is a woman aged 30 to 39 with Graves' hyperthyroidism that later progressed to Graves' ophthalmopathy. Each CDR3 is given with its conserved first and last residue. The order of the fields is V gene, J gene, clone size, D gene, CDR3 length, CDR3 protein, CDR3 DNA. The D gene is left open where the match is weak. Clone size appears in some rows only: once, few, many, or a class for an expanded clone.

TRBV27	TRBJ2-2	few	TRBD1	15	CASTKQGAYTGELFF	TGTGCCAGCACCAAACAGGGGGCCTATACCGGGGAGCTGTTTTTT
TRBV19	TRBJ1-2	many	.	16	CASSILEDQDWYGYTF	TGTGCCAGTAGTATTTTGGAGGACCAAGATTGGTATGGCTACACCTTC
TRBV15	TRBJ2-3	many	TRBD2	18	CATSRDGLAGGNTDTQYF	TGTGCCACCAGCAGAGATGGCCTAGCGGGGGGGAACACAGATACGCAGTATTTT
TRBV4-2	TRBJ2-3	few	.	13	CASSRGYTDTQYF	TGTGCCAGCAGCCGAGGGTACACAGATACGCAGTATTTT
TRBV13	TRBJ2-2	.	TRBD1	17	CASSLPQGQGYTGELFF	TGTGCCAGCAGCCTCCCTCAAGGACAGGGCTACACCGGGGAGCTGTTTTTT
TRBV18	TRBJ2-4	few	.	15	CASSPPYLAKNIQYF	TGTGCCAGCTCACCACCGTATTTGGCCAAAAACATTCAGTACTTC
TRBV29-1	TRBJ2-7	many	TRBD2	18	CSVEWVGTSGTQAYEQYF	TGCAGCGTTGAGTGGGTCGGGACTAGCGGAACCCAGGCCTACGAGCAGTACTTC
TRBV7-9	TRBJ2-7	.	.	13	CASSLAGGYEQHF	TGTGCCAGCAGCTTAGCGGGGGGCTACGAGCAGCACTTC
TRBV12-3/TRBV12-4	TRBJ2-7	.	TRBD2	13	CASSTGGEGEQYF	TGTGCCAGCAGTACCGGGGGGGAGGGTGAGCAGTACTTC
TRBV10-2	TRBJ1-1	many	.	14	CASSEGGENTEAFF	TGCGCCAGCAGTGAGGGGGGCGAGAACACTGAAGCTTTCTTT
TRBV2	TRBJ2-4	few	.	14	CASSLFGTPNIQYF	TGTGCCAGCAGTCTCTTCGGTACGCCAAACATTCAGTACTTC
TRBV20-1	TRBJ1-2	few	.	12	CSARRADYGYTF	TGCAGTGCTAGAAGGGCGGACTATGGCTACACCTTC
TRBV10-2	TRBJ1-2	many	.	14	CASGPRRVLDGYTF	TGCGCCAGCGGACCGCGCCGGGTACTCGATGGCTACACCTTC
TRBV9	TRBJ2-3	.	TRBD2	16	CASSPRGRADTDTQYF	TGTGCCAGCAGCCCAAGAGGGAGGGCCGACACAGATACGCAGTATTTT
TRBV3-1	TRBJ2-7	many	.	14	CASSQRSATYEQYF	TGTGCCAGCAGCCAACGTAGCGCCACCTACGAGCAGTACTTC
TRBV27	TRBJ1-1	.	.	10	CASKTGHLFF	TGTGCCAGCAAAACAGGCCACCTATTCTTT
TRBV7-9	TRBJ1-1	many	.	14	CASSPLWLGAGAFF	TGTGCCAGCAGCCCGCTCTGGCTGGGGGCGGGAGCTTTCTTT
TRBV5-1	TRBJ1-1	many	.	15	CASSSLGGPGTEAFF	TGCGCCAGCAGCTCCCTGGGGGGGCCCGGCACTGAAGCTTTCTTT
TRBV6-5	TRBJ2-6	many	TRBD1	16	CASSYSGGSGANVLTF	TGTGCCAGCAGTTACTCAGGGGGCTCCGGGGCCAACGTCCTGACTTTC
TRBV5-1	TRBJ2-7	.	.	13	CASSSGETYEQYF	TGCGCCAGCAGCTCGGGAGAGACCTACGAGCAGTACTTC
TRBV5-1	TRBJ2-7	many	TRBD2	16	CASSLAETSGIYEQYF	TGCGCCAGCAGCTTGGCAGAGACTAGCGGGATCTACGAGCAGTACTTC
TRBV20-1	TRBJ2-5	many	TRBD1	13	CSARRDSQETQYF	TGCAGTGCTAGAAGGGACAGCCAAGAGACCCAGTACTTC
TRBV15	TRBJ2-3	.	TRBD2	15	CATSTGGALSDTQYF	TGTGCCACCAGCACCGGGGGGGCCCTCTCAGATACGCAGTATTTT
TRBV14	TRBJ1-1	few	.	13	CASTSSANTEAFF	TGTGCCAGCACATCATCCGCGAACACTGAAGCTTTCTTT
TRBV19	TRBJ2-1	.	TRBD2	13	CASSSNLAAEQFF	TGTGCCAGTAGTTCCAACCTAGCGGCTGAGCAGTTCTTC
TRBV12-3/TRBV12-4	TRBJ2-7	.	TRBD2	13	CASRVNGRDEQYF	TGTGCCAGCAGAGTTAACGGGAGGGACGAGCAGTACTTC
TRBV2	TRBJ2-7	many	.	12	CASREGLYEQYF	TGTGCCAGCAGGGAGGGACTCTACGAGCAGTACTTC
TRBV15	TRBJ2-6	.	.	16	CATSRAEGSGANVLTF	TGTGCCACCAGCAGAGCAGAGGGTTCCGGGGCCAACGTCCTGACTTTC
TRBV5-8	TRBJ1-5	few	.	17	CASSLIRAGTSNQPQHF	TGTGCCAGCAGCTTGATTCGGGCAGGGACGAGCAATCAGCCCCAGCATTTT
TRBV5-1	TRBJ1-4	.	TRBD1	14	CARSTGTANEKLFF	TGCGCCCGCTCGACAGGGACAGCTAATGAAAAACTGTTTTTT
TRBV29-1	TRBJ2-7	once	.	12	CSVAQQGGEQYF	TGCAGCGTTGCTCAACAGGGTGGCGAGCAGTACTTC
TRBV29-1	TRBJ2-6	many	.	16	CSVATGPPSGANVLTF	TGCAGCGTTGCTACGGGGCCTCCCTCTGGGGCCAACGTCCTGACTTTC
TRBV24-1	TRBJ2-2	many	.	18	CATSDFGSGDTNTGELFF	TGTGCCACCAGTGATTTCGGATCCGGGGACACTAACACCGGGGAGCTGTTTTTT
TRBV18	TRBJ1-6	many	.	14	CASSPNRAESPLHF	TGTGCCAGCTCACCGAACAGGGCTGAATCACCCCTCCACTTT
TRBV5-1	TRBJ2-7	.	.	15	CASSLDLGQIYEQYF	TGCGCCAGCAGCTTGGATCTCGGACAGATCTACGAGCAGTACTTC
TRBV12-3/TRBV12-4	TRBJ2-1	many	TRBD2	13	CASNLGRVNEQFF	TGTGCCAGCAATTTAGGGAGGGTCAATGAGCAGTTCTTC
TRBV28	TRBJ1-1	many	.	15	CASSLSEDLNTEAFF	TGTGCCAGCAGTTTAAGCGAGGACTTGAACACTGAAGCTTTCTTT
TRBV12-3/TRBV12-4	TRBJ2-3	many	TRBD1	16	CASSSTGGRWTDTQYF	TGTGCCAGCAGCTCGACAGGGGGCAGGTGGACAGATACGCAGTATTTT
TRBV25-1	TRBJ2-1	.	.	12	CASSDWNNEQFF	TGTGCCAGCAGTGACTGGAACAATGAGCAGTTCTTC
TRBV5-1	TRBJ2-7	many	TRBD2	15	CASSSSTSGTYEQYF	TGCGCCAGCAGCTCCAGTACTAGCGGCACCTACGAGCAGTACTTC
TRBV5-1	TRBJ2-1	few	TRBD2	15	CASSLAGLVSGEQFF	TGCGCCAGCAGCTTGGCGGGACTAGTTTCCGGTGAGCAGTTCTTC
TRBV5-1	TRBJ2-3	few	TRBD2	15	CASSFEGGGTDTQYF	TGCGCCAGCAGCTTTGAGGGAGGGGGCACAGATACGCAGTATTTT
TRBV10-3	TRBJ2-3	.	.	14	CAIREQGVTDTQYF	TGTGCCATCAGGGAACAGGGTGTTACGGATACGCAGTATTTT
TRBV2	TRBJ1-6	many	.	15	CASTRWGDLVSPLHF	TGTGCCAGCACTCGATGGGGGGATTTAGTGTCACCCCTCCACTTT
TRBV7-8	TRBJ2-1	many	.	14	CASSLERSYNEQFF	TGTGCCAGCAGCTTAGAGCGCTCCTACAATGAGCAGTTCTTC
TRBV6-4	TRBJ2-2	once	.	14	CASSRQSSAGELFF	TGTGCCAGCAGTCGACAGTCTTCCGCCGGGGAGCTGTTTTTT
TRBV30	TRBJ2-1	.	.	15	CAWSVLGPGYNEQFF	TGTGCCTGGAGTGTACTAGGACCCGGATACAATGAGCAGTTCTTC
TRBV6-5	TRBJ2-2	many	.	16	CASSYWVRSRGGELFF	TGTGCCAGCAGTTACTGGGTACGGTCTCGTGGCGGGGAGCTGTTTTTT
TRBV2	TRBJ2-7	few	.	11	CAGNGAYEQYF	TGTGCCGGAAACGGCGCCTACGAGCAGTACTTC
TRBV30	TRBJ1-5	many	.	15	CAWSDTGNGDQPQHF	TGTGCCTGGAGCGATACAGGGAATGGCGATCAGCCCCAGCATTTT